A single sample gave rise to the 28 T cell receptor beta chains below, sequenced in a study of T cell clonality in common variable immunodeficiency. Using immunoSEQ multiplex PCR, the repertoire was profiled, and TCRdb retains in-frame clones only, with some absent. The sample presents 50,000 to 65,000 clones, none singletons. Sequencing was performed on peripheral blood mononuclear cells. The source of these receptors is a person between 18 and 70 years old in good health.

This clone has at least ten counts. CDR3 DNA, as far as it was read: TGCGCCAGCAGCCACCAGGGGAAGCAGTATGGC. Protein: CASSHQGKQYG. The entire CDR3 protein is CASSHQGKQYGYTF. The V call is TRBV4-1, the J call TRBJ1-2, with D possibly TRBD1 on 6 matching bases. The sequence runs out 3 residues before the end of the CDR3; the remainder is reconstructed from the germline J gene. Trimming removed 3 bases at V and 5 bases at J, with 13 bases between. The CDR3 consists of 14 residues. The V gene's germline CDR1 is MGHRA and CDR2 YSYEKL.

This clone was observed at least ten times. The read terminates 3 residues before the CDR3 end, so the remaining end is supplied by the germline J gene. The chain joins TRBV5-1 to TRBJ2-4, with D perhaps matching TRBD2 (6 bases). Germline values: CDR1 SGHRS, CDR2 YFSETQ. Trimming cost V 4 bases and J 9 bases, with 17 bases left between them. The CDR3 extends over 14 amino acids. CDR3 DNA, as far as it was read: TGCGCCAGCAGCCCGGGACGGGGGAGCGGCATT. Encoded protein: CASSPGRGSGI. The complete CDR3 protein is CASSPGRGSGIQYF.

This clone was seen at least ten times. The DNA ends 3 residues before the CDR3 does, and the rest of the CDR3 is filled in from the germline J gene. V usage is TRBV5-1 and J usage is TRBJ1-2; no reliable D call. Germline assignment: CDR1 SGHRS and CDR2 YFSETQ. The CDR3 contains 15 residues. V shed 0 bases and J shed 1 base, with 10 bases lying between them. The CDR3 DNA, read in part, is TGCGCCAGCAGCTTGGGGCAGTATCTTAACTATGGC. Translating gives CASSLGQYLNYG. The entire CDR3 is CASSLGQYLNYGYTF. The full variable domain, with the rest looked up from reference TRBV5-1 and TRBJ1-2, is KAGVTQTPRYLIKTRGQQVTLSCSPISGHRSVSWYQQTPGQGLQFLFEYFSETQRNKGNFPGRFSGRQFSNSRSEMNVSTLELGDSALYLCASSLGQYLNYGYTFGSGTRLTVV.

Only a few counts were recorded for this clone. Coverage ceases 3 residues before the CDR3 finishes, and the germline J gene fills in the end. The chain uses TRBV11-2 and TRBJ2-7; maybe TRBD2 (7 bases). The CDR3 is made up of 15 amino acids. Germline CDR1 SGHAT, CDR2 FQNNGV. Trimming removed 5 bases at V and 4 bases at J, with 18 bases between. The covered CDR3 bases are TGTGCCAGCAGCCCGGGACCTGGGGGGGCTTACGAG. It encodes CASSPGPGGAYE. The complete CDR3 reads CASSPGPGGAYEQYF.

This clone was seen repeatedly, ten times or more. Coverage ceases 3 residues before the CDR3 finishes, and the germline J gene fills in the end. The genes are TRBV5-1 and TRBJ1-1; 7 bases map to TRBD1. The germline CDR1 and CDR2 sequences are SGHRS and YFSETQ. V shed 4 bases and J 7 bases; nucleotides not matched to a gene: 4. CDR3 size: 12 residues. CDR3 residues: CASSGDSYEAFF. Partial CDR3 DNA: TGCGCCAGCAGCGGGGACAGCTATGAA.

This clone was observed many times. The sequenced fragment ends 3 residues before the CDR3 boundary, so the rest is inferred from the germline J gene. V is TRBV13 and J is TRBJ1-6, with D unclear. V dropped 5 bases and J dropped 5 bases, with 19 bases sitting between them. Germline V gene lookup returns CDR1 PRHDT and CDR2 FYEKMQ (reference sequence). This CDR3 has 17 residues. The CDR3 spells CASSHTIGLVNNSPLHF. The CDR3 DNA, read in part, is TGTGCCAGCAGCCACACCATAGGGTTAGTCAATAATTCACCC.

This clone has just a few counts. The CDR3 end is not reached by the read, which stops 3 residues before it; the germline J gene fills it in. The chain employs TRBV19 and TRBJ2-5, with D possibly matching TRBD2 (5 bases). CDR3 length: 11 amino acids. Germline V CDR1 and CDR2: LNHDA, SQIVND (reference sequence). The DNA read from the CDR3 is TGTGCCAGTAGTATAGGGACTACC. Protein: CASSIGTT. In full, the CDR3 reads CASSIGTTQYF. Full variable domain (missing parts from reference TRBV19 and TRBJ2-5): DGGITQSPKYLFRKEGQNVTLSCEQNLNHDAMYWYRQDPGQGLRLIYYSQIVNDFQKGDIAEGYSVSREKKESFPLTVTSAQKNPTAFYLCASSIGTTQYFGPGTRLLVL.

This clone has ten or more counts. The sequenced fragment ends 3 residues before the CDR3 boundary, so the rest is inferred from the germline J gene. This sequence joins TRBV6-2 or TRBV6-3 and TRBJ1-1; D perhaps matches TRBD1 (5 bases). Germline CDR1 and CDR2: MNHEY and SVGEGT. V dropped 7 bases and J dropped 1 base, with 7 bases sitting between them. The CDR3 consists of 12 residues. Incomplete CDR3 DNA: TGTGCCAGCAAGACAGCGAACACTGAA. Translated, it gives CASKTANTE. The CDR3 as a whole reads CASKTANTEAFF.

At least ten counts were recorded for this clone. The sequenced fragment ends 3 residues before the CDR3 boundary, so the rest is inferred from the germline J gene. The V call is TRBV29-1, the J call TRBJ2-7; D is unclear. The V end was cut by 5 bases, the J end by 5 bases, with 4 bases between. Per germline, CDR1 SQVTM and CDR2 ANQGSEA. The length of the CDR3 is 9 residues. The covered CDR3 bases are TGCAGCGTTCCAGACGAG. Translated, it gives CSVPDE. The full CDR3 reads CSVPDEQYF.

The sample holds many counts of this clone. The read is 3 residues too short to cover the CDR3 end, so that end is filled in from the germline J gene. The chain joins TRBV20-1 to TRBJ1-5; D is unresolved. The V end was cut by 3 bases, the J end by 4 bases, with 10 bases between. The CDR3 consists of 13 residues. Looked up from germline, CDR1 is DFQATT and CDR2 is SNEGSKA (reference sequence). This chain's CDR3 is CSARGSWNQPQHF. Incomplete CDR3 DNA: TGCAGTGCTAGGGGCTCATGGAATCAGCCC.

This clone was picked up many times. From the germline J gene comes the end of the CDR3, since the read stops 3 residues before it. The chain joins TRBV10-3 to TRBJ2-6; D unclear. Trimming stripped 5 bases from V and 4 bases from J, with 12 bases between. CDR3 size: 15 residues. Germline CDR1 ENHRY, CDR2 SYGVKD. The CDR3 loop reads CAISRATAGANVLTF. CDR3 bases read: TGTGCCATCAGTAGAGCGACCGCCGGGGCCAACGTC.

This clone was counted ten times or more. Sequencing ends 3 residues short of the CDR3 end; the germline J gene provides the rest. The chain carries TRBV7-9 and TRBJ1-1; TRBD1 might be the D (5 bases). The CDR3 is 13 amino acids. V shed 3 bases and J shed 3 bases, with 8 bases lying between them. CDR1 and CDR2 from the germline V gene are SEHNR and FQNEAQ (reference sequence). CDR3 amino acids: CASSLVGHTEAFF. The part of the CDR3 DNA that was read is TGTGCCAGCAGCTTGGTGGGGCACACTGAA.

This clone occurred many times. The read is 3 residues too short to cover the CDR3 end, so that end is filled in from the germline J gene. The chain employs TRBV5-1 and TRBJ1-2; D remains ambiguous. Per the germline V gene, CDR1 is SGHRS and CDR2 is YFSETQ. V lost 1 base and J 0 bases, leaving 7 bases between the germline ends. The CDR3 runs 14 residues. CDR3 amino acids: CASSLSPANYGYTF. The part of the CDR3 DNA that was read is TGCGCCAGCAGCTTGAGTCCAGCTAACTATGGC.

This clone was counted at least ten times. Sequencing ends 3 residues short of the CDR3 end; the germline J gene provides the rest. V and J are TRBV28 and TRBJ1-6; 10 nucleotides line up with TRBD1. Germline V lookup: CDR1 MDHEN, CDR2 SYDVKM. V was clipped by 3 bases and J by 7 bases; unmatched bases: 0. CDR3 length: 14 amino acids. CDR3 in amino acids: CASSLGQGNSPLHF. The sequenced CDR3 bases are TGTGCCAGCAGTTTGGGACAGGGGAATTCACCC.

For this clone: The CDR3 end falls 3 residues outside the read, so it is completed with the germline J gene. The chain recombines TRBV10-3 with TRBJ2-1; 8 nucleotides align to TRBD2. Germline CDR1 is ENHRY and CDR2 is SYGVKD. The J segment lost 6 bases and the V segment lost 4 bases, leaving 8 bases of the junction unmatched. This CDR3 spans 15 amino acids. The CDR3 is CAISGEGLAGNEQFF. The CDR3 bases that were read are TGTGCCATCAGTGGAGAAGGACTAGCAGGCAATGAG.

This clone occurred many times. The CDR3 end is not reached by the read, which stops 3 residues before it; the germline J gene fills it in. Other DNA variants within this sample encode the same CDR3. The V gene is TRBV20-1, the J gene TRBJ1-3; maybe TRBD1 (5 bases). The germline V gene has CDR1 DFQATT and CDR2 SNEGSKA (reference sequence). The V and J ends lost 5 bases and 8 bases respectively, with 10 bases between them. This CDR3 is built from 11 residues. This chain's CDR3 is CSAHRKDTIYF. Incomplete CDR3 DNA: TGCAGTGCTCACAGGAAAGACACC.

Many counts were recorded for this clone. With the read ending 3 residues before the CDR3 end, the germline J gene is used to fill in that end. The chain recombines TRBV28 with TRBJ1-2, with TRBD1 as a possible D gene (6 bases). CDR3 size: 12 residues. From germline, CDR1 is MDHEN and CDR2 SYDVKM. V lost 9 bases, J lost 4 bases, and 12 bases lay in between. The sequenced CDR3 bases are TGTGCCAGTAAGGACAGTGGCTATGGC. Its protein product is CASKDSGYG. The full CDR3 is CASKDSGYGYTF.

There are many counts of this clone. With the read ending 3 residues before the CDR3 end, the germline J gene is used to fill in that end. The genes are TRBV12-3 or TRBV12-4 and TRBJ2-7; 9 nucleotides match TRBD1. J gave up 3 bases and V 3 bases, and 9 bases lay outside the gene matches. The CDR3 is 16 amino acids. The CDR3 sequence: CASSFFPGQGGYEQYF. Incomplete CDR3 DNA: TGTGCCAGCAGTTTCTTTCCGGGACAGGGTGGCTACGAG.

This clone was counted ten times or more. The read ends 3 residues shy of where the CDR3 ends; the end is completed using the germline J gene. The V gene is TRBV6-1, the J gene TRBJ1-2; 8 bases align to TRBD1. Losses at the gene ends were 3 bases for V and 7 bases for J; bases not matched to a gene: 10. The length of the CDR3 is 15 residues. Looked up from germline, CDR1 is MNHNS and CDR2 is SASEGT. CDR3 amino acids: CASSDLPGTGFGYTF. The sequenced CDR3 bases are TGTGCCAGCAGTGATCTCCCTGGGACAGGCTTTGGC.

In its sample, this clone was seen many times. The DNA ends 3 residues before the CDR3 does, and the rest of the CDR3 is filled in from the germline J gene. The rearrangement uses TRBV7-8 and TRBJ1-3, with D perhaps matching TRBD1 (5 bases). The CDR3 length is 16 residues. Trimming cost V 4 bases and J 2 bases, with 15 bases left between them. Germline V gene sequence: CDR1 SGHVS, CDR2 FQNEAQ. CDR3 residues: CASSSSRQRTGNTIYF. Partial CDR3 DNA: TGTGCCAGCAGCTCCAGCCGACAGAGAACTGGAAACACC.

This clone was counted at least ten times. The read comes to an end 3 residues before the CDR3 does, leaving the germline J gene to fill in the end. The chain employs TRBV2 and TRBJ1-2, with no clear D. The CDR3 spans 12 residues. Trimming left V 7 bases short and J 6 bases short, with 12 bases between. The germline V gene has CDR1 SNHLY and CDR2 FYNNEI. This CDR3 is CASMAQRDGYTF. CDR3 DNA (partial): TGTGCCAGCATGGCTCAACGGGATGGC. Drawing the rest from reference TRBV2 and TRBJ1-2, the complete variable domain is EPEVTQTPSHQVTQMGQEVILRCVPISNHLYFYWYRQILGQKVEFLVSFYNNEISEKSEIFDDQFSVERPDGSNFTLKIRSTKLEDSAMYFCASMAQRDGYTFGSGTRLTVV.

In its sample, this clone was seen many times. The CDR3 is cut off 3 residues early in the read; its end comes from the germline J gene. V and J are TRBV18 and TRBJ2-7; 12 bases agree with TRBD2. CDR1 is KGHSH, CDR2 LQKENI, per germline. The CDR3 runs 15 residues. The J segment lost 5 bases and the V segment lost 5 bases, leaving 7 bases of the junction unmatched. The part of the CDR3 DNA that was read is TGTGCCAGCTCATCGAGACTAGCGGGAGAAAACGAG. Translated: CASSSRLAGENE. The entire CDR3 reads CASSSRLAGENEQYF.

This clone was found a few times. Sequence at one end of the junction differs from germline and may be a read error. Read data end 3 residues before the CDR3 end; the end is taken from the germline J gene. The chain recombines TRBV7-2 with TRBJ2-3; D unresolved. Germline V gene lookup returns CDR1 SGHTA and CDR2 FQGNSA. The CDR3 is made up of 12 amino acids. The DNA read from the CDR3 is TGCGCCAGCAGCCCGTATTCGGGTACG. Protein sequence: CASSPYSGT. The whole CDR3 protein is CASSPYSGTQYF.

In this sample, this clone turned up many times. The CDR3 bases that were read are TGTGCCAGCAGAGCGGACGGGGACAGGGATGAG. It yields the protein CASRADGDRDE. The whole CDR3 protein is CASRADGDRDEQFF. The chain recombines TRBV7-9 with TRBJ2-1; 9 positions agree with TRBD1. Read data end 3 residues before the CDR3 end; the end is taken from the germline J gene. J lost 8 bases, V lost 6 bases, and 8 bases had no gene match. The CDR3 loop spans 14 amino acids. The germline gives CDR1 SEHNR, CDR2 FQNEAQ (reference sequence).

This clone was counted many times. The CDR3 end is not reached by the read, which stops 3 residues before it; the germline J gene fills it in. This chain links TRBV20-1 with TRBJ2-7, with TRBD2 matching over 11 bases. V lost 6 bases and J lost 5; bases outside the gene matches: 6. Looked up from germline, CDR1 is DFQATT and CDR2 is SNEGSKA (reference sequence). CDR3 length: 13 amino acids. CDR3 protein: CSAPTSGGNEQYF. The CDR3 DNA, read in part, is TGCAGTGCGCCTACTAGCGGGGGCAACGAG.

In its sample, this clone was seen many times. The CDR3 extends 3 residues past the end of the read, so its final part is completed from the germline J gene. The chain employs TRBV30 and TRBJ1-2, with D uncertain. Germline V CDR1 and CDR2: GTSNPN, SVGIG (reference sequence). The CDR3 loop spans 11 amino acids. V lost 4 bases and J lost 5, with 8 bases in between. CDR3 bases read: TGTGCCTGGAAAGGGTGGTATGGC. Translated: CAWKGWYG. The full CDR3 is CAWKGWYGYTF.

There are many counts of this clone. With the read ending 3 residues before the CDR3 end, the germline J gene is used to fill in that end. V usage is TRBV19 and J usage is TRBJ1-6, with 8 bases that match TRBD1. Trimming took 6 bases from V and 7 from J; bases not matched to a gene: 5. The CDR3 is 14 residues long. Germline assignment: CDR1 LNHDA and CDR2 SQIVND (reference sequence). The CDR3 bases that were read are TGTGCCAGTAGCGACAGGGGTAACAATTCACCC. Its protein product is CASSDRGNNSP. In full, the CDR3 reads CASSDRGNNSPLHF.

As for this clone: The CDR3 is cut off 3 residues early in the read; its end comes from the germline J gene. J is TRBJ1-2 and V is TRBV5-3; the match to TRBD1 covers 9 bases. TRBV5-3 is an ORF for which the function is uncertain. CDR3 length: 14 residues. CDR3 DNA (partial): TGTGCCAGAAGCTTGGTGGGACAGGGCAGGGGC. This gives the protein CARSLVGQGRG. The entire CDR3 sequence reads CARSLVGQGRGYTF.